The T cell receptor (beta chain) described here comes from a study of Tregs in tolerant kidney transplant recipients. Notes on the study in general: Nucleotide sequences could not be compared across some patients' samples due to primer changes. This study did not directly address biological reproducibility.

As concerns this clone: Its antigen is undetermined.

Sequencing was performed with immunoSEQ multiplex PCR; in TCRdb, only in-frame clones are kept and a portion is missing. In all, the sample yields some 31,000 clones. Sequenced here: CD8+ T cells from blood, sampled before the transplant. This clonotype was sampled from a human donor who received a combined kidney and bone marrow transplant.

The CDR3 bases that were read are TGCAGTGCTAGCCCACTACCTAATACACAAGAGACC. Amino acid sequence: CSASPLPNTQET. In full, the CDR3 reads CSASPLPNTQETQYF. The chain employs TRBV20-1 and TRBJ2-5; D uncertain. The read terminates 3 residues before the CDR3 end, so the remaining end is supplied by the germline J gene. V lost 3 bases and J lost 2, with 16 bases in between. From germline, CDR1 is DFQATT and CDR2 SNEGSKA (reference sequence). This CDR3 is built from 15 residues.